The 2 T cell receptor beta chains presented below share a single source sample, sequenced in a study of blood T cell repertoires in COVID-19. Some clones are missing from TCRdb's copy, which holds only in-frame ones; the method was immunoSEQ multiplex PCR. The sample consists of 490,000 or so clones, 80% to 90% of them appearing once. Sequencing used PBMCs or T cells enriched from blood (not recorded which). The receptors were sampled from an older woman who had recovered from COVID-19.

J is TRBJ2-7 and V is TRBV12-5; D gene uncertain. Trimming left V 4 bases short and J 0 bases short, with 7 bases between. The CDR3 length is 13 residues. Per the germline V gene, CDR1 is LGHNT and CDR2 is FRNRAP. CDR3 in amino acids: CASGSRNSYEQYF. In DNA, the CDR3 is TGTGCTAGTGGTTCCAGAAACTCCTACGAGCAGTACTTC.

The chain joins TRBV9 to TRBJ2-2, with 8 nucleotides matching TRBD2. Trimming at V came to 4 bases and at J to 5 bases, leaving 4 bases not matched to a gene. Germline loops: CDR1 SGDLS, CDR2 YYNGEE. The CDR3 consists of 14 residues. The CDR3 DNA reads TGTGCCAGCAGCAATATAGCGGGAACCGGGGAGCTGTTTTTT. Encoded protein: CASSNIAGTGELFF.